Shown below are 30 T cell receptor beta chains from a single sample sequenced in a study of control samples from healthy donors and cancer patients. Sequenced by immunoSEQ multiplex PCR; TCRdb stores in-frame clones only, minus some. The profile shows about 83,000 clones, 91% of them singletons. The sample taken for sequencing was blood. These receptors originate from a man between 45 and 60 years old in good health.

The J gene is TRBJ1-1, the V gene TRBV11-2; TRBD1 agrees at 7 bases. This CDR3 has 12 residues. Germline V gene sequence: CDR1 SGHAT, CDR2 FQNNGV. Trimming took 0 bases from V and 8 from J; bases not matched to a gene: 0. The CDR3 region is CASSLDRGEAFF. CDR3 DNA: TGTGCCAGCAGCTTAGACAGGGGGGAAGCTTTCTTT.

The CDR3 DNA reads TGTGCCACCAGCAGAGGGGGGGTTGACTACAATGAGCAGTTCTTC. Its translation is CATSRGGVDYNEQFF. The chain is built from TRBV15 and TRBJ2-1; tentatively, D is TRBD2 (6 bases). This CDR3 is built from 15 residues. Germline CDR1 is LNHNV and CDR2 is YYDKDF (reference sequence). With 1 base removed from V and 3 bases from J, the gap between germline ends came to 10 bases.

V usage is TRBV6-5 and J usage is TRBJ1-2, with D unresolved. Germline CDR1 is MNHEY and CDR2 is SVGAGI. The V and J ends lost 2 bases and 3 bases respectively, with 7 bases between them. CDR3 length: 13 residues. The CDR3 DNA reads as TGTGCCAGCAGTTACGCTCCACACTATGGCTACACCTTC. Translating it yields CASSYAPHYGYTF.

The rearrangement links TRBV21-1 to TRBJ1-5; the table's D call, TRBD1, was not checked against the DNA. TRBV21-1 is an annotated pseudogene. The CDR3 runs to 16 residues. CDR3 residues: CASRKELSRGMQPQHF. CDR3 sequence (DNA): TGTGCCAGCAGGAAAGAGCTATCCAGGGGCATGCAGCCCCAGCATTTT.

The chain combines TRBV6-2 or TRBV6-3 with TRBJ1-6; D is unresolved. The CDR3 is made up of 13 amino acids. Germline values: CDR1 MNHEY, CDR2 SVGEGT. The V end lost 2 bases, the J end lost 5 bases, and 4 bases lay between the germline ends. The CDR3 bases are TGTGCCAGCAGTTACGTCGATAATTCACCCCTCCACTTT. Amino acids: CASSYVDNSPLHF.

This clone has just one count. This chain uses TRBV7-9 with TRBJ1-4, with TRBD1 as a possible D gene (5 bases). Trimming left V 6 bases short and J 0 bases short, with 11 bases between. The germline CDR1 and CDR2 sequences are SEHNR and FQNEAQ (reference sequence). The CDR3 totals 15 residues. CDR3 residues: CASRWGVATNEKLFF. The CDR3 nucleotides are TGTGCCAGCAGGTGGGGGGTAGCAACTAATGAAAAACTGTTTTTT.

The gene calls are TRBV30 and TRBJ1-1, with D unclear. Germline values: CDR1 GTSNPN, CDR2 SVGIG (reference sequence). The CDR3 length is 11 residues. The V gene lost 1 base and the J gene lost 11 bases, with 11 bases spanning the gap. The CDR3 DNA is TGTGCCTGGAGTGGATCTAGTGGGGCTTTCTTT. As protein: CAWSGSSGAFF.

J is TRBJ1-1 and V is TRBV5-5; 9 bases fit TRBD1. Germline CDR1 and CDR2: SGHKS and YYEKEE (reference sequence). The CDR3 totals 13 residues. V lost 3 bases to trimming and J lost 7 bases; unmatched junction nucleotides: 4. DNA for the CDR3: TGTGCCAGCAGCTGGGACAGGGTCGGTGAAGCTTTCTTT. Protein: CASSWDRVGEAFF.

This chain links TRBV29-1 with TRBJ2-7, with TRBD1 as a possible D gene (6 bases). Trimming shortened V by 2 bases and J by 1 base, and 9 bases separated the two germline ends. The CDR3 consists of 13 residues. The germline V gene has CDR1 SQVTM and CDR2 ANQGSEA. The CDR3 loop is CSVEPRGSYEQYF. CDR3 DNA sequence: TGCAGCGTTGAACCCAGGGGATCCTACGAGCAGTACTTC.

V usage is TRBV11-2 and J usage is TRBJ2-5; 9 positions match TRBD2. CDR1 is SGHAT and CDR2 is FQNNGV in the germline V gene. This CDR3 is built from 16 residues. The junction had 8 bases not matched to a gene; V was cut back by 3 bases and J by 3 bases. CDR3 loop: CASSFSVGGGEETQYF. The CDR3 bases are TGTGCCAGCAGCTTTAGTGTGGGCGGGGGGGAAGAGACCCAGTACTTC.

V gene TRBV5-6 combines with J gene TRBJ1-1; TRBD1 matches 7 bases. The CDR3 covers 14 residues. Germline CDR1 reads SGHDT; CDR2 reads YYEEEE. V dropped 1 base and J dropped 3; count of bases not matched to a gene: 3. The CDR3 loop is CASSLRQGDTEAFF. CDR3 DNA: TGTGCCAGCAGCTTGAGACAGGGTGACACTGAAGCTTTCTTT.

The J gene is TRBJ1-1, the V gene TRBV10-3; 7 bases are a match to TRBD1. The J segment lost 3 bases and the V segment lost 11 bases, leaving 9 bases of the junction unmatched. The germline CDR1 and CDR2 sequences are ENHRY and SYGVKD. CDR3 length: 13 amino acids. CDR3 DNA: TGTGCCTCGACAGGGTCGAGGGACACTGAAGCTTTCTTT. Translation: CASTGSRDTEAFF.

This clone was recorded only once. The CDR3 region has the DNA TGCGCCAGCAGCTTGCAAAGGGTGCACACCGGGGAGCTGTTTTTT. Its translation: CASSLQRVHTGELFF. This chain connects TRBV5-1 to TRBJ2-2; D is undetermined. The CDR3 is made up of 15 amino acids. Germline V gene sequence: CDR1 SGHRS, CDR2 YFSETQ. V lost 1 base and J lost 3, with 10 bases in between.

The rearrangement joins TRBV18 to TRBJ2-5; D gene uncertain. This CDR3 region has 12 residues. Trimming took off 3 bases at V and 4 bases at J, with 6 bases between the two ends. The germline V gene encodes CDR1 KGHSH and CDR2 LQKENI. CDR3 coding DNA: TGTGCCAGCTCACCGGAGAGAGAGACCCAGTACTTC. As protein: CASSPERETQYF.

The rearrangement links TRBV7-8 to TRBJ2-5, with no clear D. Trimming took off 2 bases at V and 5 bases at J, with 3 bases between the two ends. This CDR3 region has 11 residues. The germline V gene encodes CDR1 SGHVS and CDR2 FQNEAQ. The CDR3 DNA sequence: TGTGCCAGCAGCTTACTGGAGACCCAGTACTTC. Its protein is CASSLLETQYF.

This rearrangement joins TRBV14 to TRBJ1-3; no definite D call. Germline CDR1 and CDR2: SGHDN and FVKESK. V was pared by 4 bases and J by 0 bases, with 7 bases between. The CDR3 is 14 residues long. The CDR3 sequence is CASSRVFSGNTIYF. For the CDR3, the DNA is TGTGCCAGCAGCCGGGTTTTCTCTGGAAACACCATATATTTT.

This chain uses TRBV10-1 with TRBJ1-1; no clear D gene. The CDR3 length is 13 residues. The germline V gene has CDR1 WNHNN and CDR2 SYGVQD (reference sequence). Trimming cost V 3 bases and J 2 bases, with 7 bases left between them. CDR3 protein: CASSEQYNTEAFF. CDR3 nucleotides: TGCGCCAGCAGTGAACAGTATAACACTGAAGCTTTCTTT.

The rearrangement uses TRBV9 and TRBJ2-1; TRBD2 agrees at 14 bases. CDR1 and CDR2 (germline): SGDLS, YYNGEE. The V and J ends lost 2 bases and 7 bases, in that order; junction bases with no gene match: 5. This CDR3 has 16 amino acids. The CDR3 nucleotides are TGTGCCAGCAGCGTGGGGACTAGCGGGGGCCAAAATGAGCAGTTCTTC. Protein product: CASSVGTSGGQNEQFF.

The V and J genes are TRBV5-4 and TRBJ2-3, with D hard to call. Germline CDR1 is SGHNT and CDR2 is YYREEE (reference sequence). The CDR3 is made up of 14 amino acids. The V gene lost 2 bases and the J gene lost 5 bases, with 12 bases spanning the gap. This chain's CDR3 is CASSFSWVEDTQYF. CDR3 sequence (DNA): TGTGCCAGCAGCTTTTCCTGGGTGGAAGATACGCAGTATTTT.

This clone was seen only once. V usage is TRBV21-1 and J usage is TRBJ1-5. TRBV21-1 represents a pseudogene. The CDR3 is 14 amino acids. CDR3 sequence: CASSKVRGNQPQHF. The CDR3 DNA sequence: TGTGCCAGCAGCAAAGTTCGGGGGAATCAGCCCCAGCATTTT.

The V gene is TRBV7-9, the J gene TRBJ2-3; no clear D gene. CDR1 is SEHNR and CDR2 is FQNEAQ in the germline V gene (reference sequence). The V end was cut by 3 bases, the J end by 4 bases, with 2 bases between. The CDR3 is 11 amino acids. The CDR3 loop is CASSLADTQYF. The CDR3 bases are TGTGCCAGCAGCTTGGCAGATACGCAGTATTTT.

In nucleotides, the CDR3 is TGTGCCAGCAGCCTGGGACAGAGCTCTGGGGCCAACGTCCTGACTTTC. Translated, it gives CASSLGQSSGANVLTF. J is TRBJ2-6 and V is TRBV6-6; 7 bases match TRBD1. V trimming: 6 bases; J trimming: 0 bases; junction bases outside the gene matches: 5. The CDR3 extends over 16 amino acids. Per germline, CDR1 MNHNY and CDR2 SVGAGI (reference sequence).

The rearrangement links TRBV24-1 to TRBJ2-2, with TRBD2 identical over 9 bases. The length of the CDR3 is 19 residues. V was clipped by 5 bases and J by 5 bases; unmatched bases: 17. Germline CDR1 reads KGHDR; CDR2 reads SFDVKD. In DNA, the CDR3 is TGTGCCACCAGTGGTACTCCCCCGGGACTAGCCTCGAGGACCGGGGAGCTGTTTTTT. Its protein is CATSGTPPGLASRTGELFF.

The chain carries TRBV11-3 and TRBJ1-4; 10 positions match TRBD1. V was pared by 1 base and J by 5 bases, with 7 bases of the junction left unmatched. Germline V gene data show CDR1 as SGHNT and CDR2 as YENEEA. The CDR3 runs 17 residues. The CDR3 loop reads CASSLVDRGAENEKLFF. The CDR3 DNA sequence: TGTGCCAGCAGCTTAGTGGACAGGGGGGCTGAAAATGAAAAACTGTTTTTT.

A remark on this clone: At one end the junction does not follow the germline gene, possibly because of a read error. The CDR3, as DNA: TGTGCCTGGAGTGTACCGGGGAACTCTGGCTACACCTTC. Translated, it gives CAWSVPGNSGYTF. V and J are TRBV30 and TRBJ1-2; D gene unclear. Germline assignment: CDR1 GTSNPN and CDR2 SVGIG (reference sequence). This CDR3 region has 13 residues.

The J gene is TRBJ1-2, the V gene TRBV5-1; D ambiguous. Germline lookup yields CDR1 SGHRS and CDR2 YFSETQ. The CDR3 is 15 residues long. The germline V and J ends were trimmed by 1 base and 2 bases, with 12 bases remaining between them. The CDR3 DNA reads TGCGCCAGCAGCTTGACCCCAAGACAAAACTATGGCTACACCTTC. Encoded protein: CASSLTPRQNYGYTF.

The chain recombines TRBV24-1 with TRBJ1-5; 8 nucleotides agree with TRBD1. Germline V gene sequence: CDR1 KGHDR, CDR2 SFDVKD. This CDR3 is 15 amino acids long. After removal of 4 bases from V and 7 bases from J, the junction contained 8 bases not matched to a gene. In nucleotides, the CDR3 is TGTGCCACCAGTGACGGAGACAGGGGTGGCCAGCCCCAGCATTTT. Translating it yields CATSDGDRGGQPQHF.

The chain uses TRBV6-2 or TRBV6-3 and TRBJ2-1; TRBD2 matches at 8 bases. The germline gives CDR1 MNHEY, CDR2 SVGEGT. This CDR3 region has 14 residues. V dropped 4 bases and J dropped 5; count of bases not matched to a gene: 4. The CDR3 sequence is CASSSGGAHNEQFF. The CDR3 coding sequence is TGTGCCAGCAGTTCCGGGGGGGCACACAATGAGCAGTTCTTC.

The J gene is TRBJ1-4, the V gene TRBV7-2; D unclear. V lost 6 bases and J lost 2, with 7 bases in between. The CDR3 has 13 amino acids. CDR1 SGHTA and CDR2 FQGNSA come from the germline V gene. This CDR3 is CASREYTNEKLFF. The CDR3 DNA follows: TGTGCCAGCAGGGAATATACTAATGAAAAACTGTTTTTT. Complete variable domain (other parts from reference TRBV7-2 and TRBJ1-4): GAGVSQSPSNKVTEKGKDVELRCDPISGHTALYWYRQSLGQGLEFLIYFQGNSAPDKSGLPSDRFSAERTGGSVSTLTIQRTQQEDSAVYLCASREYTNEKLFFGSGTQLSVL.

The V gene is TRBV5-1, the J gene TRBJ2-7; D not certain. The CDR3 is 12 residues long. Per the germline V gene, CDR1 is SGHRS and CDR2 is YFSETQ. Trimming removed 1 base at V and 5 bases at J, with 7 bases between. For the CDR3, the DNA is TGCGCCAGCAGCTTGAGGGAAAACGAGCAGTACTTC. Its translation is CASSLRENEQYF.